This note documents a single T cell receptor (beta chain) sequence. Antigen specificity is unknown. V was shortened by 6 bases and J by 0 bases, with 15 bases between the two germline ends. Looked up from germline, CDR1 is MDHEN and CDR2 is SYDVKM. CDR3 length: 15 amino acids. Assay: immunoSEQ multiplex PCR; the TCRdb copy retains only in-frame clones and omits some. This table has about 60,000 clones, 85% appearing once. The data stem from a study of OX40 agonist ivuxolimab in advanced cancers. Study-wide background: Allowance was made for prior anti-PD-1, anti-PD-L1 or anti-CTLA-4 therapy, and roughly 39% had some. The study, taken as a whole, reports: CD8+ T cells averaged more expanded clones than CD4+. Researchers did not determine the expanded peripheral T cells' antigen specificity.

The clonotype originates from an adult with an advanced solid tumor such as melanoma, head and neck, liver or kidney cancer. The chain joins TRBV28 to TRBJ2-7, with D tentatively TRBD2 (6 bases). The sample was CD4+ or CD8+ T cells sorted from blood, taken in a trial of the OX40 agonist ivuxolimab. In nucleotides, the CDR3 is TGTGCCAGCAGCGCCGGGACTGCAAGCTCCTACGAGCAGTACTTC. Amino acid sequence: CASSAGTASSYEQYF.